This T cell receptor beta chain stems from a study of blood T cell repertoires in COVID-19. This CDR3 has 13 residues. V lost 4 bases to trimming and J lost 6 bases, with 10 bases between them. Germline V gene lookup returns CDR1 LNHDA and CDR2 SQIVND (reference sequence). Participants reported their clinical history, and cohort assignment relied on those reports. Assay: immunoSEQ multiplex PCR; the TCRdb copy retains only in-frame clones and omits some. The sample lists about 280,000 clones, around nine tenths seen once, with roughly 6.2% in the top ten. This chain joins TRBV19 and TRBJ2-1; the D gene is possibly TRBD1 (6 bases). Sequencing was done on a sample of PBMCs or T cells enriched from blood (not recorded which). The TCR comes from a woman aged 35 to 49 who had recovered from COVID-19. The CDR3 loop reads CASSTQGGNEQFF. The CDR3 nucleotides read TGTGCCAGTAGTACCCAAGGGGGCAATGAGCAGTTCTTC.